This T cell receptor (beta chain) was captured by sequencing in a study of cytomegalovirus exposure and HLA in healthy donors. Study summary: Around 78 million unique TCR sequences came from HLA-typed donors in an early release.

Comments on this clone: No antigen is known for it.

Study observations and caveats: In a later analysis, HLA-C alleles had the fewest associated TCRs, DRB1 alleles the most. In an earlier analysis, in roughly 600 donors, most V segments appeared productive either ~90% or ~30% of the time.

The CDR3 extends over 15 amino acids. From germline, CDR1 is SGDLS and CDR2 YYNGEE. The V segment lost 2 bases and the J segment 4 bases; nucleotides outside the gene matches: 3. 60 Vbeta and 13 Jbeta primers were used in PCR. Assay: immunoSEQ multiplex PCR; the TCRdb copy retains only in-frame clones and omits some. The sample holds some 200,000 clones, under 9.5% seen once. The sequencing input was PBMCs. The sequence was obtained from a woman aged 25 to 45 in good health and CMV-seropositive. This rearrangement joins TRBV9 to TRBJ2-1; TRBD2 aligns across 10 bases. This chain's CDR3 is CASSVSGRPYNEQFF. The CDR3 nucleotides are TGTGCCAGCAGCGTTAGCGGGAGGCCATACAATGAGCAGTTCTTC.